One and the same sample provided the 27 T cell receptor beta chains below, sequenced in a study of cytomegalovirus exposure and HLA in healthy donors (dated by TCRdb to between 2016 and 2019). Library generation was performed with the immunoSEQ multiplex PCR assay. A mixture of 60 forward primers for TCR Vbeta segments and 13 reverse primers for TCR Jbeta segments was used in the multiplex PCR. TCRdb re-hosts the immuneACCESS table, in-frame sequences only. Its copies lack some clones; in the studies checked, an unresolved V gene accounts for under half of them, and the cause for the rest is not known. This sample is represented by 89,000 or so clones; under 80% of them were singletons. The top ten constitute around 3.9% of the sample. Sequencing was carried out using PBMCs. These receptors were collected from a man aged 55 to 70 in good health and CMV-seronegative.

The CDR3 DNA follows: TGTGCCAGCAGTGGCGCCAGGGGGAATCAGCCCCAGCATTTT. Its translation: CASSGARGNQPQHF. J is TRBJ1-5 and V is TRBV2; 7 bases line up with TRBD1. The length of the CDR3 is 14 residues. CDR1 is SNHLY, CDR2 FYNNEI, per germline. The V gene end was trimmed by 4 bases and the J gene end by 4 bases; junction bases not matched to a gene: 4.

The chain has TRBV7-2 and TRBJ2-3; the match to TRBD2 covers 14 bases. The CDR3 runs to 16 residues. The ends lost 4 bases at V and 3 bases at J; junction bases unmatched: 3. Looked up from germline, CDR1 is SGHTA and CDR2 is FQGNSA. The CDR3 coding sequence is TGTGCCAGCAGCTACCGGACTAGCGGGGGGACAGATACGCAGTATTTT. It yields the protein CASSYRTSGGTDTQYF.

The chain's CDR3 is CASSPARRGETQYF. CDR3 in DNA: TGTGCCAGCAGCCCCGCTCGGAGAGGAGAGACCCAGTACTTC. The chain uses TRBV7-3 and TRBJ2-5; D gene ambiguous. CDR3 length: 14 residues. V was trimmed by 5 bases and J by 4 bases, leaving 14 bases between them. Germline V gene data show CDR1 as SGHTA and CDR2 as FQGTGA.

V usage is TRBV30 and J usage is TRBJ1-1, with D unclear. Trimming left V 4 bases short and J 0 bases short, with 12 bases between. Looked up from germline, CDR1 is GTSNPN and CDR2 is SVGIG (reference sequence). This CDR3 contains 14 residues. The CDR3 sequence is CAWNLGSVNTEAFF. The CDR3 nucleotides read TGTGCCTGGAATTTGGGCTCGGTGAACACTGAAGCTTTCTTT. The complete variable domain, with remaining parts taken from reference TRBV30 and TRBJ1-1, reads SQTIHQWPATLVQPVGSPLSLECTVEGTSNPNLYWYRQAAGRGLQLLFYSVGIGQISSEVPQNLSASRPQDRQFILSSKKLLLSDSGFYLCAWNLGSVNTEAFFGQGTRLTVV.

The rearrangement joins TRBV15 to TRBJ2-3, with 9 bases aligning to TRBD1. Germline loops: CDR1 LNHNV, CDR2 YYDKDF (reference sequence). The CDR3 sequence is 16 residues long. Germline trimming cut 4 bases from V and 2 bases from J; bases unmatched to any gene: 7. In DNA form, the CDR3 reads TGTGCCACCAGCACCCGGACAGGGGCGAACACAGATACGCAGTATTTT. It encodes CATSTRTGANTDTQYF.

The chain has TRBV5-5 and TRBJ1-1; no reliable D call. Germline values: CDR1 SGHKS, CDR2 YYEKEE (reference sequence). This CDR3 contains 15 residues. V shed 0 bases and J shed 4 bases, with 13 bases lying between them. CDR3 in amino acids: CASSLVPDSPTEAFF. In DNA, the CDR3 is TGTGCCAGCAGCTTGGTGCCAGACTCACCCACTGAAGCTTTCTTT. Full variable domain (rest looked up from reference TRBV5-5 and TRBJ1-1): DAGVTQSPTHLIKTRGQQVTLRCSPISGHKSVSWYQQVLGQGPQFIFQYYEKEERGRGNFPDRFSARQFPNYSSELNVNALLLGDSALYLCASSLVPDSPTEAFFGQGTRLTVV.

The chain carries TRBV5-4 and TRBJ1-2; D perhaps matches TRBD1 (5 bases). The germline gives CDR1 SGHNT, CDR2 YYREEE (reference sequence). The CDR3 runs 14 residues. The V end lost 6 bases, the J end lost 1 base, and 13 bases lay between the germline ends. The CDR3 here is CASNFVGGNYGYTF. The CDR3 bases are TGTGCCAGCAACTTTGTCGGGGGTAACTATGGCTACACCTTC.

The J gene is TRBJ2-1, the V gene TRBV9; D is unresolved. Germline V lookup: CDR1 SGDLS, CDR2 YYNGEE. This CDR3 contains 17 residues. Trimming cost V 1 base and J 0 bases, with 14 bases left between them. The CDR3 here is CASSVSRQLSSYNEQFF. CDR3 sequence (DNA): TGTGCCAGCAGCGTAAGCAGGCAACTGAGCTCCTACAATGAGCAGTTCTTC.

The rearrangement joins TRBV30 to TRBJ2-2; perhaps TRBD1 as D (5 bases). This CDR3 has 15 amino acids. The V end was cut by 3 bases, the J end by 4 bases, with 15 bases between. Germline V lookup: CDR1 GTSNPN, CDR2 SVGIG (reference sequence). In nucleotides, the CDR3 is TGTGCCTGGAGGGGTCTGGGGCTTTCCACCGGGGAGCTGTTTTTT. Its protein product is CAWRGLGLSTGELFF. Full variable domain (rest looked up from reference TRBV30 and TRBJ2-2): SQTIHQWPATLVQPVGSPLSLECTVEGTSNPNLYWYRQAAGRGLQLLFYSVGIGQISSEVPQNLSASRPQDRQFILSSKKLLLSDSGFYLCAWRGLGLSTGELFFGEGSRLTVL.

This CDR3 reads CASSPTGQGPNQPQHF. The DNA for the CDR3 is TGTGCCAGCTCACCGACAGGACAGGGACCCAATCAGCCCCAGCATTTT. The chain employs TRBV18 and TRBJ1-5; 8 bases agree with TRBD1. V shed 3 bases, J shed 3 bases, and the junction held 7 bases outside the gene matches. The length of the CDR3 is 16 residues. The germline CDR1 and CDR2 sequences are KGHSH and LQKENI.

CDR3 in DNA: TGTGCCAGTCTCGGCAGGTCGAACACCGGGGAGCTGTTTTTT. Translated: CASLGRSNTGELFF. This chain uses TRBV11-2 with TRBJ2-2; D ambiguous. The CDR3 is made up of 14 amino acids. Trimming took 9 bases from V and 0 from J, leaving 11 bases between them. Germline CDR1 is SGHAT and CDR2 is FQNNGV. Combining the CDR3 with reference TRBV11-2 and TRBJ2-2 gives the whole variable domain EAGVAQSPRYKIIEKRQSVAFWCNPISGHATLYWYQQILGQGPKLLIQFQNNGVVDDSQLPKDRFSAERLKGVDSTLKIQPAKLEDSAVYLCASLGRSNTGELFFGEGSRLTVL.

The V call is TRBV14, the J call TRBJ2-5, with 8 bases lining up with TRBD2. CDR1 is SGHDN, CDR2 FVKESK, per germline. The CDR3 spans 15 residues. J gave up 11 bases and V 0 bases, and 11 bases lay outside the gene matches. CDR3 sequence: CASSQDTSGRLKQYF. DNA for the CDR3: TGTGCCAGCAGCCAAGACACTAGCGGTCGCTTGAAGCAGTACTTC.

This sequence joins TRBV19 and TRBJ2-7; no definite D call. V was pared by 8 bases and J by 1 base, with 12 bases between. The V gene's germline CDR1 is LNHDA and CDR2 SQIVND (reference sequence). The CDR3 consists of 13 residues. CDR3 sequence (DNA): TGTGCCAGTGGGTTGACAAATTCCTACGAGCAGTACTTC. Encoded protein: CASGLTNSYEQYF.

The V call is TRBV7-3, the J call TRBJ1-2; D remains unclear. This CDR3 has 15 amino acids. Trimming took off 1 base at V and 2 bases at J, with 11 bases between the two ends. Germline CDR1 SGHTA, CDR2 FQGTGA. CDR3 sequence (DNA): TGTGCCAGCAGCTTAAGCGGAGGATTCAACTATGGCTACACCTTC. Its translation: CASSLSGGFNYGYTF.

This clone was counted between two and nine times. This chain's CDR3 is CASRTRDRLNTEAFF. Written as DNA, the CDR3 is TGTGCCAGCAGAACCCGGGACAGACTGAACACTGAAGCTTTCTTT. The chain links TRBV6-5 to TRBJ1-1; 7 nucleotides align to TRBD1. The CDR3 is 15 amino acids. The V and J ends lost 6 bases and 0 bases, in that order; junction bases with no gene match: 7. Germline V gives CDR1 MNHEY, CDR2 SVGAGI.

The V and J genes are TRBV18 and TRBJ2-5; TRBD2 might be the D (6 bases). Germline-derived CDR1 and CDR2 are KGHSH and LQKENI. V lost 5 bases to trimming and J lost 4 bases, with 14 bases between them. This CDR3 is 14 amino acids long. The CDR3 sequence: CASSATGVIETQYF. The CDR3 bases are TGTGCCAGCTCAGCAACGGGGGTCATAGAGACCCAGTACTTC.

This clone occurred once. The chain uses TRBV7-3 and TRBJ2-5; D is ambiguous. V lost 3 bases, J lost 7 bases, and 12 bases lay in between. Germline V gene data show CDR1 as SGHTA and CDR2 as FQGTGA. The CDR3 contains 13 residues. This chain's CDR3 is CASSFGPLGTQYF. DNA of the CDR3: TGTGCCAGCAGCTTTGGCCCCCTAGGGACCCAGTACTTC.

This clone is a singleton in its sample. The genes are TRBV6-1 and TRBJ1-5; maybe TRBD1 (5 bases). This CDR3 spans 13 amino acids. Germline loops: CDR1 MNHNS, CDR2 SASEGT. V was pared by 5 bases and J by 4 bases, with 9 bases between. The CDR3 reads CASSLGVNQPQHF. The CDR3 region has the DNA TGTGCCAGCAGTTTAGGGGTAAATCAGCCCCAGCATTTT.

The rearrangement uses TRBV7-8 and TRBJ2-3; TRBD2 aligns across 7 bases. Unmatched junction bases numbered 18, after V lost 1 base and J lost 5 bases. CDR1 SGHVS and CDR2 FQNEAQ come from the germline V gene. There are 19 residues in the CDR3. The chain's CDR3 is CASSLGGGNEKQSQDTQYF. In DNA form, the CDR3 reads TGTGCCAGCAGCTTAGGGGGGGGAAACGAAAAACAATCACAAGATACGCAGTATTTT.

The chain recombines TRBV19 with TRBJ2-3, with 10 bases lining up with TRBD2. This CDR3 comprises 17 residues. The J segment lost 0 bases and the V segment lost 4 bases, leaving 7 bases of the junction unmatched. CDR1 and CDR2 from the germline V gene are LNHDA and SQIVND (reference sequence). CDR3 sequence (DNA): TGTGCCAGTAGTACACGAACTAGCGGGGCTAGCACAGATACGCAGTATTTT. Translated: CASSTRTSGASTDTQYF. The variable domain in full, with the rest retrieved from reference TRBV19 and TRBJ2-3, is DGGITQSPKYLFRKEGQNVTLSCEQNLNHDAMYWYRQDPGQGLRLIYYSQIVNDFQKGDIAEGYSVSREKKESFPLTVTSAQKNPTAFYLCASSTRTSGASTDTQYFGPGTRLTVL.

CDR3 coding DNA: TGTGCCAGCAGCTTAGATCCAGACAGGGGGATTTCCTACAATGAGCAGTTCTTC. Translating it yields CASSLDPDRGISYNEQFF. The V and J genes are TRBV7-6 and TRBJ2-1; 9 nucleotides match TRBD1. The CDR3 is 18 amino acids. The junction had 8 bases not matched to a gene; V was cut back by 1 base and J by 1 base. Germline V lookup: CDR1 SGHVS, CDR2 FNYEAQ. Variable domain in full (rest from reference TRBV7-6 and TRBJ2-1): GAGVSQSPRYKVTKRGQDVALRCDPISGHVSLYWYRQALGQGPEFLTYFNYEAQQDKSGLPNDRFSAERPEGSISTLTIQRTEQRDSAMYRCASSLDPDRGISYNEQFFGPGTRLTVL.

Points on this clone: The junction shows a germline mismatch at one end, possibly a read error. Different DNA sequences within this sample yield the same CDR3. V and J are TRBV5-4 and TRBJ2-1; the match to TRBD2 covers 7 bases. The CDR3 totals 17 residues. Germline assignment: CDR1 SGHNT and CDR2 YYREEE (reference sequence). CDR3 sequence: CASSLAKGGGLLNEQFF. Here the CDR3 DNA reads TGTGCCAGCAGCTTGGCCAAGGGCGGGGGACTCCTCAATGAGCAATTCTTC. Using reference TRBV5-4 and TRBJ2-1 for the parts outside the CDR3, the full variable domain is ETGVTQSPTHLIKTRGQQVTLRCSSQSGHNTVSWYQQALGQGPQFIFQYYREEENGRGNFPPRFSGLQFPNYSSELNVNALELDDSALYLCASSLAKGGGLLNEQFFGPGTRLTVL.

This sequence joins TRBV18 and TRBJ1-2, with D hard to call. V dropped 0 bases and J dropped 4 bases, with 6 bases sitting between them. Per the germline V gene, CDR1 is KGHSH and CDR2 is LQKENI. The CDR3 runs 13 residues. The CDR3 sequence: CASSPPYPYGYTF. The CDR3 DNA follows: TGTGCCAGCTCACCACCGTATCCCTATGGCTACACCTTC.

The chain joins TRBV30 to TRBJ2-5; TRBD2 matches at 11 bases. The CDR3 totals 14 residues. The germline CDR1 and CDR2 sequences are GTSNPN and SVGIG (reference sequence). With V trimmed by 1 base and J by 9 bases, 7 bases remained unmatched. The CDR3 DNA reads as TGTGCCTGGAGTGGAGTAGCGGGGGGGCGGGCCCAGTACTTC. Protein product: CAWSGVAGGRAQYF.

There are a few counts of this clone. The J gene is TRBJ1-4, the V gene TRBV15; 7 bases are shared with TRBD1. The CDR3 consists of 14 residues. The trim removed 7 bases at V and 3 bases at J, leaving 5 bases unmatched. Germline V gene lookup returns CDR1 LNHNV and CDR2 YYDKDF (reference sequence). CDR3 sequence: CATTGGTANEKLFF. Written as DNA, the CDR3 is TGTGCCACCACCGGAGGGACAGCTAATGAAAAACTGTTTTTT. Complete variable domain (other parts from reference TRBV15 and TRBJ1-4): DAMVIQNPRYQVTQFGKPVTLSCSQTLNHNVMYWYQQKSSQAPKLLFHYYDKDFNNEADTPDNFQSRRPNTSFCFLDIRSPGLGDTAMYLCATTGGTANEKLFFGSGTQLSVL.

The chain recombines TRBV7-9 with TRBJ2-1; 8 bases are shared with TRBD2. This CDR3 is built from 14 residues. CDR1 and CDR2 from the germline V gene are SEHNR and FQNEAQ (reference sequence). With 2 bases clipped from V and 8 bases from J, the junction kept 5 bases outside the gene matches. The CDR3 loop is CASSLRRGADEQFF. The CDR3 DNA follows: TGTGCCAGCAGCTTACGGCGGGGGGCGGATGAGCAGTTCTTC. Full variable domain (rest looked up from reference TRBV7-9 and TRBJ2-1): DTGVSQNPRHKITKRGQNVTFRCDPISEHNRLYWYRQTLGQGPEFLTYFQNEAQLEKSRLLSDRFSAERPKGSFSTLEIQRTEQGDSAMYLCASSLRRGADEQFFGPGTRLTVL.

This sequence joins TRBV5-1 and TRBJ2-5, with TRBD2 identical over 10 bases. The CDR3 spans 18 residues. V trimming: 4 bases; J trimming: 2 bases; junction bases outside the gene matches: 14. Germline values: CDR1 SGHRS, CDR2 YFSETQ. In DNA, the CDR3 is TGCGCCAGCAGCCCTCAAGGGGAGACTAGCGGGCCACAAGAGACCCAGTACTTC. It translates to CASSPQGETSGPQETQYF.